This T cell receptor beta chain was recorded in a study of T cells in localized non-small cell lung cancer. Deletions cut 0 bases from V and 0 bases from J, with 15 bases between. Per germline, CDR1 SGHDT and CDR2 YYEEEE. This CDR3 is 17 amino acids long. Method: immunoSEQ multiplex PCR; TCRdb's copy keeps in-frame clones and lacks some. The repertoire has roughly 30,000 clones, approximately 88% of them found once; the top ten carry 4% to 5%. The sequencing here drew on peripheral blood mononuclear cells, taken before any cancer treatment. The rearrangement uses TRBV5-6 and TRBJ1-1; D is unclear. The sequence derives from a woman aged 40-69 years with stage III lung adenocarcinoma. The DNA for the CDR3 is TGTGCCAGCAGCTTGGGTGAGGAGGGAATAATGAACACTGAAGCTTTCTTT. Protein sequence: CASSLGEEGIMNTEAFF.